The 30 T cell receptor beta chains below come from one sample, sequenced in a study of hypomethylating agent response in myelodysplastic syndrome. Generated by immunoSEQ multiplex PCR, the TCRdb table keeps only in-frame clones and is missing some. In the table there are under 2,000 clones, around 82% of which are singletons. The sample consisted of bone marrow, taken before or after starting hypomethylating agent treatment for myelodysplastic syndrome (not recorded which). The receptor set was obtained from a human donor with myelodysplastic syndrome.

The V and J genes are TRBV5-1 and TRBJ2-7; D not certain. Germline V gene data show CDR1 as SGHRS and CDR2 as YFSETQ. V was pared by 2 bases and J by 0 bases, with 12 bases between. The CDR3 contains 15 residues. CDR3 sequence (DNA): TGCGCCAGCAGCTTTCGTCCCGAGAACTCCTACGAGCAGTACTTC. The encoded protein is CASSFRPENSYEQYF.

This clone was seen a handful of times. The chain couples TRBV10-1 to TRBJ2-7; 11 bases match TRBD2. CDR1 is WNHNN, CDR2 SYGVQD, per germline (reference sequence). With V trimmed by 2 bases and J by 3 bases, 0 bases remained unmatched. The CDR3 totals 14 residues. The CDR3 sequence is CASSEGLAGYEQYF. The CDR3 nucleotides read TGCGCCAGCAGTGAGGGACTAGCGGGCTACGAGCAGTACTTC.

This clone was picked up one time. The chain links TRBV30 to TRBJ2-7; D may be TRBD1 (5 bases). This CDR3 has 11 amino acids. V was cut by 3 bases and J by 6 bases, with 9 bases left in between. The germline V gene has CDR1 GTSNPN and CDR2 SVGIG (reference sequence). In nucleotides, the CDR3 is TGTGCCTGGAGCGGCAGGGTCGAGCAGTACTTC. This sequence encodes CAWSGRVEQYF. Combining the CDR3 with reference TRBV30 and TRBJ2-7 gives the whole variable domain SQTIHQWPATLVQPVGSPLSLECTVEGTSNPNLYWYRQAAGRGLQLLFYSVGIGQISSEVPQNLSASRPQDRQFILSSKKLLLSDSGFYLCAWSGRVEQYFGPGTRLTVT.

CDR3 bases: TGTGCCAGCAGCAAATACTCCGCTCCGGACAGGTTATATCCCTACGAGCAGTACTTC. This encodes CASSKYSAPDRLYPYEQYF. The V call is TRBV21-1, the J call TRBJ2-7; TRBD1, the D gene given by the table, was not confirmed from the DNA. TRBV21-1 constitutes a pseudogene. This CDR3 contains 19 residues.

The table lists this clone with a count of one. V is TRBV21-1 and J is TRBJ1-2. TRBV21-1 is a listed pseudogene. CDR3 size: 16 residues. Here the CDR3 reads CASSNGELEGWDGYTF. DNA of the CDR3: TGTGCCAGCAGCAACGGGGAACTAGAGGGCTGGGACGGCTACACCTTC.

The V and J genes are TRBV29-1 and TRBJ1-2; the D gene is possibly TRBD1 (5 bases). The CDR3 totals 12 residues. From germline, CDR1 is SQVTM and CDR2 ANQGSEA. The V gene lost 6 bases and the J gene lost 1 base, with 9 bases spanning the gap. DNA for the CDR3: TGCAGCGTCCCCCAGGGTAACTATGGCTACACCTTC. It codes for CSVPQGNYGYTF.

The chain is built from TRBV27 and TRBJ1-4, with TRBD1 matching over 7 bases. Germline assignment: CDR1 MNHEY and CDR2 SMNVEV (reference sequence). V dropped 7 bases and J dropped 8; count of bases not matched to a gene: 7. The CDR3 has 13 residues. The CDR3: CASTSQGGEKLFF. CDR3 sequence (DNA): TGTGCCAGCACCTCCCAGGGGGGGGAAAAACTGTTTTTT.

This rearrangement joins TRBV19 to TRBJ2-3, with D perhaps matching TRBD2 (5 bases). The CDR3 totals 17 residues. Germline V gene lookup returns CDR1 LNHDA and CDR2 SQIVND (reference sequence). The V end was cut by 2 bases, the J end by 0 bases, with 15 bases between. For the CDR3, the DNA is TGTGCCAGTAGTATATATGGGAGTTTGTACAGCACAGATACGCAGTATTTT. Its translation is CASSIYGSLYSTDTQYF.

The rearrangement uses TRBV18 and TRBJ2-7; 7 bases are shared with TRBD1. Germline values: CDR1 KGHSH, CDR2 LQKENI. The length of the CDR3 is 16 residues. V gave up 2 bases and J gave up 2 bases; unmatched junction bases: 9. The CDR3 DNA follows: TGTGCCAGCTCACCAAATAAGGGGGCGCCGGCCTACGAGCAGTACTTC. Its protein is CASSPNKGAPAYEQYF.

The chain links TRBV6-1 to TRBJ1-1; D is uncertain. CDR3 length equals 15 residues. Deletions cut 4 bases from V and 4 bases from J, with 16 bases between. Germline V gives CDR1 MNHNS, CDR2 SASEGT. Here the CDR3 DNA reads TGTGCCAGCAGTGGTACCCCCAGGACCCCCACTGAAGCTTTCTTT. It yields the protein CASSGTPRTPTEAFF.

The chain carries TRBV4-1 and TRBJ2-7, with 7 bases lining up with TRBD1. Germline V lookup: CDR1 MGHRA, CDR2 YSYEKL. V trimming: 1 base; J trimming: 2 bases; junction bases outside the gene matches: 2. The CDR3 totals 14 residues. The CDR3 here is CASSQGDRAYEQYF. In nucleotides, the CDR3 is TGCGCCAGCAGCCAAGGGGACAGAGCCTACGAGCAGTACTTC.

This chain connects TRBV18 to TRBJ2-7; D gene ambiguous. CDR1 and CDR2 from the germline V gene are KGHSH and LQKENI. The CDR3 length is 15 residues. V was cut by 3 bases and J by 0 bases, with 12 bases left in between. DNA of the CDR3: TGTGCCAGCTCACCCGGGTTTTCGGGCTCCTACGAGCAGTACTTC. Translating gives CASSPGFSGSYEQYF.

The V and J genes are TRBV9 and TRBJ2-5; 7 bases line up with TRBD2. This CDR3 spans 14 amino acids. Per germline, CDR1 SGDLS and CDR2 YYNGEE. The trim removed 1 base at V and 3 bases at J, leaving 3 bases unmatched. CDR3 loop: CASSVWGGEETQYF. The CDR3 DNA is TGTGCCAGCAGCGTATGGGGGGGTGAAGAGACCCAGTACTTC.

CDR3: CAARGLGETQYF. The CDR3 DNA is TGTGCTGCGAGGGGGCTCGGAGAGACCCAGTACTTC. The chain joins TRBV30 to TRBJ2-5, with 7 bases lining up with TRBD1. The CDR3 is 12 amino acids. Germline lookup yields CDR1 GTSNPN and CDR2 SVGIG (reference sequence). The full variable domain, completed using reference TRBV30 and TRBJ2-5, is SQTIHQWPATLVQPVGSPLSLECTVEGTSNPNLYWYRQAAGRGLQLLFYSVGIGQISSEVPQNLSASRPQDRQFILSSKKLLLSDSGFYLCAARGLGETQYFGPGTRLLVL.

This sequence joins TRBV25-1 and TRBJ2-1; 12 bases are a match to TRBD2. Trimming took 3 bases from V and 9 from J; bases not matched to a gene: 12. CDR3 length: 17 amino acids. Germline CDR1 MGHDK, CDR2 SYGVNS. CDR3 region: CASSDPSLAGGLSEQFF. For the CDR3, the DNA is TGTGCCAGCAGTGATCCGTCGCTAGCGGGGGGGCTTAGTGAGCAGTTCTTC. Variable domain in full (rest from reference TRBV25-1 and TRBJ2-1): EADIYQTPRYLVIGTGKKITLECSQTMGHDKMYWYQQDPGMELHLIHYSYGVNSTEKGDLSSESTVSRIRTEHFPLTLESARPSHTSQYLCASSDPSLAGGLSEQFFGPGTRLTVL.

This sequence joins TRBV27 and TRBJ2-1; 14 nucleotides agree with TRBD2. Germline CDR1 and CDR2: MNHEY and SMNVEV (reference sequence). The CDR3 has 15 residues. The junction had 4 bases not matched to a gene; V was cut back by 5 bases and J by 7 bases. CDR3 residues: CASSAGTSGSNEQFF. CDR3 in DNA: TGTGCCAGCAGTGCCGGGACTAGCGGGAGTAATGAGCAGTTCTTC.

This clone has more than one count but fewer than ten. The chain couples TRBV7-6 to TRBJ1-1, with TRBD1 as a possible D gene (5 bases). The V gene's germline CDR1 is SGHVS and CDR2 FNYEAQ. With 2 bases removed from V and 1 base from J, the gap between germline ends came to 8 bases. The CDR3 contains 14 residues. CDR3 amino acids: CASSLQGGNTEAFF. CDR3 nucleotide sequence: TGTGCCAGCAGCTTACAGGGTGGGAACACTGAAGCTTTCTTT.

V is TRBV9 and J is TRBJ1-2; TRBD1 might be the D (5 bases). The V and J ends lost 3 bases and 4 bases respectively, with 13 bases between them. CDR3 length: 14 amino acids. In germline, CDR1 is SGDLS, CDR2 YYNGEE. CDR3 region: CASSERGDFYGYTF. In DNA form, the CDR3 reads TGTGCCAGCAGCGAGCGGGGGGACTTCTATGGCTACACCTTC. Variable domain in full (rest from reference TRBV9 and TRBJ1-2): DSGVTQTPKHLITATGQRVTLRCSPRSGDLSVYWYQQSLDQGLQFLIQYYNGEERAKGNILERFSAQQFPDLHSELNLSSLELGDSALYFCASSERGDFYGYTFGSGTRLTVV.

Concerning this clone itself: The junction does not match germline at one end; this may be a read error. The V gene is TRBV30, the J gene TRBJ1-2; D is ambiguous. Germline CDR1 reads GTSNPN; CDR2 reads SVGIG (reference sequence). This CDR3 has 12 residues. CDR3 residues: CAWSSGNYRYTF. In nucleotides, the CDR3 is TGTGCCTGGAGTTCGGGGAACTATCGCTACACCTTC. Combining the CDR3 with reference TRBV30 and TRBJ1-2 gives the whole variable domain SQTIHQWPATLVQPVGSPLSLECTVEGTSNPNLYWYRQAAGRGLQLLFYSVGIGQISSEVPQNLSASRPQDRQFILSSKKLLLSDSGFYLCAWSSGNYRYTFGSGTRLTVV.

This rearrangement joins TRBV4-3 to TRBJ1-6, with a weak D call TRBD1 (5 bases). The CDR3 has 13 amino acids. V shed 1 base and J shed 14 bases, with 12 bases lying between them. Germline CDR1 reads LGHNA; CDR2 reads YSLEER. The DNA of the CDR3 is TGCGCCAGCAGCCAAGCGGGGGGGTCTGCCCTCCACTTT. It encodes CASSQAGGSALHF.

The CDR3 sequence: CASTPYPTRNGDQPQHF. CDR3 DNA sequence: TGTGCCAGTACCCCTTACCCGACACGTAACGGGGATCAGCCCCAGCATTTT. The chain carries TRBV19 and TRBJ1-5; no definite D call. The CDR3 is made up of 17 amino acids. From germline, CDR1 is LNHDA and CDR2 SQIVND (reference sequence). V was pared by 7 bases and J by 5 bases, with 24 bases between.

This chain joins TRBV6-1 and TRBJ1-4, with unresolved D. This CDR3 has 13 amino acids. Per germline, CDR1 MNHNS and CDR2 SASEGT. Deletions cut 5 bases from V and 7 bases from J, with 11 bases between. This chain's CDR3 is CASSPFVPEKLFF. The CDR3 DNA sequence: TGTGCCAGCAGTCCCTTTGTACCTGAAAAACTGTTTTTT.

The V gene is TRBV2, the J gene TRBJ2-1; D possibly corresponds to TRBD2 (5 bases). V dropped 2 bases and J dropped 5 bases, with 13 bases sitting between them. The CDR3 runs 15 residues. Germline V gene lookup returns CDR1 SNHLY and CDR2 FYNNEI. The CDR3 DNA sequence: TGTGCCAGCAGTGAACCGTTAGCGACCAACAATGAGCAGTTCTTC. Amino acid sequence: CASSEPLATNNEQFF. The full variable domain, its missing parts supplied by reference TRBV2 and TRBJ2-1, is EPEVTQTPSHQVTQMGQEVILRCVPISNHLYFYWYRQILGQKVEFLVSFYNNEISEKSEIFDDQFSVERPDGSNFTLKIRSTKLEDSAMYFCASSEPLATNNEQFFGPGTRLTVL.

This chain uses TRBV6-1 with TRBJ1-1; 7 nucleotides match TRBD1. The CDR3 is 14 amino acids. From germline, CDR1 is MNHNS and CDR2 SASEGT. V lost 6 bases, J lost 1 base, and 5 bases stayed unmatched. In DNA, the CDR3 is TGTGCCAGCAGACGCGGACAGGCGAACACTGAAGCTTTCTTT. It is translated as CASRRGQANTEAFF.

J is TRBJ2-2 and V is TRBV27; TRBD1 matches at 11 bases. Germline CDR1 is MNHEY and CDR2 is SMNVEV (reference sequence). V gave up 7 bases and J gave up 8 bases; unmatched junction bases: 6. The CDR3 has 14 residues. The DNA for the CDR3 is TGTGCCAGCACACGGACAGGGGGCTTTGGGGAGCTGTTTTTT. It is translated as CASTRTGGFGELFF.

The chain carries TRBV5-1 and TRBJ2-2; D is unclear. The CDR3 extends over 14 amino acids. V shed 3 bases and J shed 1 base, with 7 bases lying between them. Germline V gene data show CDR1 as SGHRS and CDR2 as YFSETQ. This CDR3 reads CASSSVENTGELFF. CDR3 nucleotides: TGCGCCAGCAGCTCCGTCGAGAACACCGGGGAGCTGTTTTTT.

The chain carries TRBV7-2 and TRBJ2-1; 9 bases are shared with TRBD2. Germline V lookup: CDR1 SGHTA, CDR2 FQGNSA. The CDR3 is 19 amino acids. V was clipped by 3 bases and J by 2 bases; unmatched bases: 14. The DNA of the CDR3 is TGTGCCAGCAGCTTGGCTAAGACTAGCGGTCGTGGAGCCTACAATGAGCAGTTCTTC. Amino acids: CASSLAKTSGRGAYNEQFF.

Comment on this clone: One end of the junction varies from germline; a read error may be responsible. V is TRBV4-1 and J is TRBJ2-3, with 9 bases matching TRBD2. The length of the CDR3 is 13 residues. Germline V lookup: CDR1 MGHRA, CDR2 YSYEKL. CDR3 amino acids: CASSQGWTSVKNF. For the CDR3, the DNA is TGCGCCAGCAGCCAAGGTTGGACTAGCGTTAAGAATTTT.

This rearrangement joins TRBV9 to TRBJ1-1; 8 bases match TRBD1. The germline CDR1 and CDR2 sequences are SGDLS and YYNGEE. The CDR3 covers 14 residues. J was trimmed by 5 bases and V by 3 bases; bases with no gene match: 6. The CDR3 DNA reads as TGTGCCAGCAGCGAATCAGGGGGCGCGACTGAAGCTTTCTTT. It translates to CASSESGGATEAFF.

This clone has a single count. The genes are TRBV6-5 and TRBJ2-7; no firm D call. The CDR3 totals 12 residues. CDR1 MNHEY and CDR2 SVGAGI come from the germline V gene. Trimming pared 8 bases from V and 4 bases from J, leaving 12 bases between. CDR3 in DNA: TGTGCCAGCGGTGAGTTGGGATACGAGCAGTACTTC. This gives the protein CASGELGYEQYF.